This T cell receptor (beta chain) appears in the sequencing data of a study of cytomegalovirus exposure and HLA in healthy donors. Findings of the study overall: Cytomegalovirus-associated status was assigned to roughly 160 TCR beta chains. Most TCR beta V segments were productive about 90% or about 30% of the time in an earlier analysis. TCR beta V- and J-gene trimming was later associated with a missense DCLRE1C variant.

A multiplex PCR was run with 60 Vbeta primers and 13 Jbeta primers. Sequenced by immunoSEQ multiplex PCR; TCRdb stores in-frame clones only, minus some. The sample includes about 160,000 clones, more than 65% of them seen just once. This clone was counted only a few times. Its cognate antigen is unknown. The CDR3 covers 15 residues. Germline V lookup: CDR1 KGHSH, CDR2 LQKENI. V dropped 2 bases and J dropped 0 bases, with 11 bases sitting between them. Sequencing was carried out using PBMCs. This TCR was recovered from a man between 50 and 59 years old in good health and CMV-seropositive. The V and J genes are TRBV18 and TRBJ2-7; a weak D match, TRBD1 (5 bases). The CDR3 loop reads CASSPVGASSYEQYF. The CDR3 coding sequence is TGTGCCAGCTCACCAGTAGGGGCGAGCTCCTACGAGCAGTACTTC.